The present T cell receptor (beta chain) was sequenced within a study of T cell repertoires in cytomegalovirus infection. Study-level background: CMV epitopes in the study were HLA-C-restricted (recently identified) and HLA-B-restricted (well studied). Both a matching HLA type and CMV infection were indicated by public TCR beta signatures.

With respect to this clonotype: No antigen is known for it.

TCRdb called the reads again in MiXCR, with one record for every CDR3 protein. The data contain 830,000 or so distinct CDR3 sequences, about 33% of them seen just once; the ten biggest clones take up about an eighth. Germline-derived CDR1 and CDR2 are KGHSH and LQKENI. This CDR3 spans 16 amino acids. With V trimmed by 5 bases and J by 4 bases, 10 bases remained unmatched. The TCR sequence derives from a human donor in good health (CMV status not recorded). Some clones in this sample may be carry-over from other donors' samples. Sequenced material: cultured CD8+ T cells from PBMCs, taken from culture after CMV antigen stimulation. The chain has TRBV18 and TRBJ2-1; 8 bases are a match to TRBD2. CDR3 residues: CASSTGLAGPYNEQFF. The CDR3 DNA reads TGTGCCAGCTCAACCGGGTTAGCGGGGCCATACAATGAGCAGTTCTTC.